This T cell receptor (beta chain) was observed in a study of T cell responses to AZD1222 COVID-19 vaccine. Study-wide findings and caveats: The span of vaccine-associated CD4 TCRs extended across spike, with dominance at 160-218 and 743-854. Variant regions that are unmutated are reportedly the target of nearly half of spike-specific TCRs. A mostly white British donor set with more females was recruited, and clonal diversity was possibly underestimated.

Germline assignment: CDR1 SEHNR and CDR2 FQNEAQ (reference sequence). V lost 0 bases to trimming and J lost 7 bases, with 13 bases between them. The CDR3 sequence is 15 residues long. Profiled with immunoSEQ multiplex PCR; TCRdb holds only in-frame clones, not every one. The sample records 110,000 to 150,000 clones, roughly 92% being singletons. In this sample, this clone turned up a few times. Antigen: not known. Sequencing was performed on peripheral blood, taken on day 0 of AZD1222 vaccination. This TCR came from an adult in good health. The rearrangement joins TRBV7-9 to TRBJ2-1, with D tentatively TRBD1 or TRBD2 (6 bases each). The CDR3 nucleotides read TGTGCCAGCAGCTTAGCCGGGCAGGGGAGGAATGAGCAGTTCTTC. The encoded protein is CASSLAGQGRNEQFF.